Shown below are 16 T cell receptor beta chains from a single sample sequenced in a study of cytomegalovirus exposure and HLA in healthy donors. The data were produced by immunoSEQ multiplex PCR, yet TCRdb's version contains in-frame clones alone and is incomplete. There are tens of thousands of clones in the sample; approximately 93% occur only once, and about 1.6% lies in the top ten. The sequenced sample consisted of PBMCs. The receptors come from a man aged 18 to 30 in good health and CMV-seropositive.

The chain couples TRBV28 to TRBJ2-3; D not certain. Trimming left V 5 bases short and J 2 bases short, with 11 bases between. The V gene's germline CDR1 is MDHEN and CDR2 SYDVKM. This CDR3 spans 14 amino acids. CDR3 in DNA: TGTGCCAGCAGTCCCCCCGTTTACACAGATACGCAGTATTTT. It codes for CASSPPVYTDTQYF.

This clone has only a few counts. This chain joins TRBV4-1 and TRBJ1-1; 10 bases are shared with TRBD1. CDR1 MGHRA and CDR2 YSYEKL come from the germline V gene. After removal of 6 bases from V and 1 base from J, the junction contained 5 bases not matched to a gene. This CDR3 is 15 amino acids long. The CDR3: CASRARQGANTEAFF. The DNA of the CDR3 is TGCGCCAGCAGGGCCCGACAGGGGGCGAACACTGAAGCTTTCTTT.

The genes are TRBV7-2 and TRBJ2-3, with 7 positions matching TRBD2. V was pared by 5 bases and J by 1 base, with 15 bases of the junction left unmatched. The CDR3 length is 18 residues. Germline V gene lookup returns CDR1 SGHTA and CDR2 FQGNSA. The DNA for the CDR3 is TGTGCCAGCAGCAGACCCGGGACTAAGGGCTGGGGCACAGATACGCAGTATTTT. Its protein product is CASSRPGTKGWGTDTQYF.

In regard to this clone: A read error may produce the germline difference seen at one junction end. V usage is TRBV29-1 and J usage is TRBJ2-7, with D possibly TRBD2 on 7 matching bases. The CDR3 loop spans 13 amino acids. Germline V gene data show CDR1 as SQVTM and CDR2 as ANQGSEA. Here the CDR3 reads CSVEAGTTGEQYF. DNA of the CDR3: TGCAGCGTAGAAGCCGGGACTACAGGGGAGCAGTACTTC.

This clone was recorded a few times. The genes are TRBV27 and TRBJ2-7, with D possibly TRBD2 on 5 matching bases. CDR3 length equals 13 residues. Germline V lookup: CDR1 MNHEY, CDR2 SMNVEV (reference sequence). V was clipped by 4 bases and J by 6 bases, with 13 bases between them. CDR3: CASSSTGLVEQYF. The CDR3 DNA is TGTGCCAGCAGTTCGACGGGGTTAGTCGAGCAGTACTTC.

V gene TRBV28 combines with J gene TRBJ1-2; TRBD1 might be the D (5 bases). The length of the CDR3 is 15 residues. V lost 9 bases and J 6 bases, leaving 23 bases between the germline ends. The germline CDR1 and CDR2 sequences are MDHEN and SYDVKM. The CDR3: CASTLGQRVSDGYTF. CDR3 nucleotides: TGTGCCAGTACCCTGGGGCAGCGAGTTAGTGATGGCTACACCTTC.

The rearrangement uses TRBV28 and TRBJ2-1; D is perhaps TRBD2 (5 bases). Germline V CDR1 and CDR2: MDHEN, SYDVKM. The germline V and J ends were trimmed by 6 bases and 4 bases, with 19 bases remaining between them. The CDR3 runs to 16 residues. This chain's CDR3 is CASSLNTRGRYNEQFF. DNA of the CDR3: TGTGCCAGCAGCCTAAATACCCGAGGGCGGTACAATGAGCAGTTCTTC.

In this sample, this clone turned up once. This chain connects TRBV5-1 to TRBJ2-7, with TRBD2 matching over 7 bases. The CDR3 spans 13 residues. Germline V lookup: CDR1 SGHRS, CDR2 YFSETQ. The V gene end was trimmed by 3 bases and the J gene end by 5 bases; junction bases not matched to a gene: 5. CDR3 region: CASSSGGPNEQYF. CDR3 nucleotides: TGCGCCAGCAGCTCGGGGGGTCCCAACGAGCAGTACTTC.

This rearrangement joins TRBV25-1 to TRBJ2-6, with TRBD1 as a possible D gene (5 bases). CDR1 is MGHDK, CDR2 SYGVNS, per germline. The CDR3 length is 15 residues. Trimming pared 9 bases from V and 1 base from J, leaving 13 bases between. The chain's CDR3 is CASSIRESGANVLTF. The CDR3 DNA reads TGTGCCAGTTCGATCAGGGAATCTGGGGCCAACGTCCTGACTTTC.

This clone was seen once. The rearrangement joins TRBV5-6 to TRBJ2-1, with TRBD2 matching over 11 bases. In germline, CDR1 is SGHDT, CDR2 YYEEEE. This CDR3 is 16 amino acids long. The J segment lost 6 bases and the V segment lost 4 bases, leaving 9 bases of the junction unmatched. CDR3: CASSRTSGFYSNEQFF. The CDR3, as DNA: TGTGCCAGCAGCAGGACTAGCGGGTTTTACTCCAATGAGCAGTTCTTC.

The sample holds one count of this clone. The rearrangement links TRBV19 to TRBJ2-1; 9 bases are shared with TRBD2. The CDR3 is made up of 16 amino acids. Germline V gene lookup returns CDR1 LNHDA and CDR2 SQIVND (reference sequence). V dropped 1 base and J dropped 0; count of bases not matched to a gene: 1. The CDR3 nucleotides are TGTGCCAGTAGTATAGGTAGCGGGGGCTCCTACAATGAGCAGTTCTTC. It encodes CASSIGSGGSYNEQFF.

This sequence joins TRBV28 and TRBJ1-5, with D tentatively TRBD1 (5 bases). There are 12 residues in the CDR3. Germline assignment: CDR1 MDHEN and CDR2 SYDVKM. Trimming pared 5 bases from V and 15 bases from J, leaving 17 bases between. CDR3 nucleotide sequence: TGTGCCAGCAGTCCCCAGGGTCCATCGCGGCATTTT. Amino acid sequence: CASSPQGPSRHF.

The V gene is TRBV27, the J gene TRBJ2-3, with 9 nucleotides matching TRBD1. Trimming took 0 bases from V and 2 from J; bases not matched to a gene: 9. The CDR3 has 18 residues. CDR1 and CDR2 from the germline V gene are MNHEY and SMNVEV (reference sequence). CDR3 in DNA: TGTGCCAGCAGTTTATCCCTCCCGGGACAGGGACTCACAGATACGCAGTATTTT. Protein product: CASSLSLPGQGLTDTQYF.

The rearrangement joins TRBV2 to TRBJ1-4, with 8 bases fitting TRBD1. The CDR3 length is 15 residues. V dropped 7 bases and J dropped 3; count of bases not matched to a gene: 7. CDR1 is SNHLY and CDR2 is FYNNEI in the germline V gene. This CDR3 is CASNPDRVANEKLFF. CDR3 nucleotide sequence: TGTGCCAGCAACCCGGACAGGGTGGCTAATGAAAAACTGTTTTTT.

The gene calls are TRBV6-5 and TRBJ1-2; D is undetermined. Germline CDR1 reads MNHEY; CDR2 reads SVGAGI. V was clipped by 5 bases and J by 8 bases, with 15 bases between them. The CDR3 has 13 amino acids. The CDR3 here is CASSPGRVEGYTF. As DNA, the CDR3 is TGTGCCAGCAGTCCCGGGAGGGTGGAAGGCTACACCTTC.

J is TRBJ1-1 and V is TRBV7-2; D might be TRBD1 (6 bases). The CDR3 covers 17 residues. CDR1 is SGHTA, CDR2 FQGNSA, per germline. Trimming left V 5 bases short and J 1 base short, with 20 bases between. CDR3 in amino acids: CASSVVGWGTPNTEAFF. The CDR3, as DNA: TGTGCCAGCAGCGTCGTCGGGTGGGGGACACCGAACACTGAAGCTTTCTTT.